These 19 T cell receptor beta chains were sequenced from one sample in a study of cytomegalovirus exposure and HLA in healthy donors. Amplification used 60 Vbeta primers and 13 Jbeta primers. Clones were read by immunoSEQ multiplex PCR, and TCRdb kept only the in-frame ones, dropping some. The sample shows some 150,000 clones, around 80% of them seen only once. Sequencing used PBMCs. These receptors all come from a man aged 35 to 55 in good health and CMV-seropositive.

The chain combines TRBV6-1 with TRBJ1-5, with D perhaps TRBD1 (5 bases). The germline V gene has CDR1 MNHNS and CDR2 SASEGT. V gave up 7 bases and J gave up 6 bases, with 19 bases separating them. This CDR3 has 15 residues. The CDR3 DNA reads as TGTGCCAGCATCAAAAACTGGGGGGGTGGTCAGCCCCAGCATTTT. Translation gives CASIKNWGGGQPQHF.

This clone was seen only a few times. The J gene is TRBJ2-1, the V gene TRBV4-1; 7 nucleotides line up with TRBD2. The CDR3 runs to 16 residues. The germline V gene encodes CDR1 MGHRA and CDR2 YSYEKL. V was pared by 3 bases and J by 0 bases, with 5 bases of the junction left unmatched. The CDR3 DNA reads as TGCGCCAGCAGCCACTCCGGGACTACCTCCTACAATGAGCAGTTCTTC. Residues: CASSHSGTTSYNEQFF.

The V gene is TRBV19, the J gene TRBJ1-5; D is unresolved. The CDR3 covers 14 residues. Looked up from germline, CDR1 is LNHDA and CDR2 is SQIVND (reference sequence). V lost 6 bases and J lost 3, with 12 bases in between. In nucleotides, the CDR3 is TGTGCCAGTAGCCCCGGCGGGAACAATCAGCCCCAGCATTTT. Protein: CASSPGGNNQPQHF.

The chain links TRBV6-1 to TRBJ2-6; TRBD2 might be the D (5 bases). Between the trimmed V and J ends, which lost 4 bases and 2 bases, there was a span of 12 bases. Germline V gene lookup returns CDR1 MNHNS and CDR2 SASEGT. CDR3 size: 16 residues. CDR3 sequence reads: CASSAQGGAGANVLTF. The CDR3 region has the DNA TGTGCCAGCAGTGCCCAAGGAGGCGCTGGGGCCAACGTCCTGACTTTC.

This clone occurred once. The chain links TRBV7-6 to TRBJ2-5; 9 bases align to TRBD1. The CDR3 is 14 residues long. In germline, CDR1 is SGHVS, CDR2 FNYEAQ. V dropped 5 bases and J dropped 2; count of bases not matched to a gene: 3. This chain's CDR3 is CASSQTGGQETQYF. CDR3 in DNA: TGTGCCAGCAGCCAGACAGGGGGTCAAGAGACCCAGTACTTC.

CDR3 loop: CATSRGRGGREAFF. Here the CDR3 DNA reads TGTGCCACCAGCAGAGGTCGGGGAGGGAGGGAAGCTTTCTTT. This sequence joins TRBV15 and TRBJ1-1; D is unresolved. V shed 1 base and J shed 8 bases, with 14 bases lying between them. Germline V CDR1 and CDR2: LNHNV, YYDKDF (reference sequence). This CDR3 is 14 amino acids long. Variable domain in full (rest from reference TRBV15 and TRBJ1-1): DAMVIQNPRYQVTQFGKPVTLSCSQTLNHNVMYWYQQKSSQAPKLLFHYYDKDFNNEADTPDNFQSRRPNTSFCFLDIRSPGLGDTAMYLCATSRGRGGREAFFGQGTRLTVV.

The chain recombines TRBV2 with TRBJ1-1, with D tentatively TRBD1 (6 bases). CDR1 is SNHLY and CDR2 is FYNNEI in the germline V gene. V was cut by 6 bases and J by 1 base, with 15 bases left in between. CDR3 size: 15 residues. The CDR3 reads CASRVRQDSNTEAFF. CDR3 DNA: TGTGCCAGCAGGGTGAGACAGGATTCGAACACTGAAGCTTTCTTT. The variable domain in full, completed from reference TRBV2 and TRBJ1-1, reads EPEVTQTPSHQVTQMGQEVILRCVPISNHLYFYWYRQILGQKVEFLVSFYNNEISEKSEIFDDQFSVERPDGSNFTLKIRSTKLEDSAMYFCASRVRQDSNTEAFFGQGTRLTVV.

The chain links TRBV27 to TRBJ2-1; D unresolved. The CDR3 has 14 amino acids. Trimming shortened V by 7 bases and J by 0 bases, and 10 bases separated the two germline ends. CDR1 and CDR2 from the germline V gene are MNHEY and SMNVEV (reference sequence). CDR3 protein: CASTRMGSYNEQFF. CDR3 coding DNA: TGTGCCAGCACCAGGATGGGCTCCTACAATGAGCAGTTCTTC.

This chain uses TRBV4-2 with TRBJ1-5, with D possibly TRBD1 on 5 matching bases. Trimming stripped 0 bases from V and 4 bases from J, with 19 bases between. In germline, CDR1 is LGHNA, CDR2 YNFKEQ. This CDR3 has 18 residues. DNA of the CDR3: TGTGCCAGCAGCCAAGAAAGTAGTTTCGGGGGTCCAAATCAGCCCCAGCATTTT. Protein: CASSQESSFGGPNQPQHF.

The CDR3 nucleotides read TGTGCCAGCAGCCAAATCCCAGCGGGAGGGCATGAGCAGTTCTTC. Translating gives CASSQIPAGGHEQFF. This chain joins TRBV14 and TRBJ2-1; TRBD2 matches at 10 bases. V gave up 2 bases and J gave up 8 bases; unmatched junction bases: 6. Germline CDR1 is SGHDN and CDR2 is FVKESK. The CDR3 is 15 residues long.

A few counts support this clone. CDR3 coding DNA: TGTGCCTGGAGTAAAAAGAATGGGGCGAACACTGAAGCTTTCTTT. It codes for CAWSKKNGANTEAFF. J is TRBJ1-1 and V is TRBV30; a weak D match, TRBD1 (5 bases). Germline CDR1 reads GTSNPN; CDR2 reads SVGIG (reference sequence). Trimming cost V 2 bases and J 1 base, with 14 bases left between them. The CDR3 extends over 15 amino acids.

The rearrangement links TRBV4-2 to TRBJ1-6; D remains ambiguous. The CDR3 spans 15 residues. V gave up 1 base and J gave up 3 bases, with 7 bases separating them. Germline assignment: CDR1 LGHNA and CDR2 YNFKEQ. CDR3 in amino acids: CASSQGRVYNSPLHF. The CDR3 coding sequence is TGTGCCAGCAGCCAAGGGCGGGTCTATAATTCACCCCTCCACTTT.

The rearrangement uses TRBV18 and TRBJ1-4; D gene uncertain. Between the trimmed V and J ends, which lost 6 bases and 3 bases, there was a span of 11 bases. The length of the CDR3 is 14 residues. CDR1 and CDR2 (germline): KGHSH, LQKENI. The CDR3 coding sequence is TGTGCCAGCTCCCCAGGCAGTGCTAATGAAAAACTGTTTTTT. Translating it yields CASSPGSANEKLFF.

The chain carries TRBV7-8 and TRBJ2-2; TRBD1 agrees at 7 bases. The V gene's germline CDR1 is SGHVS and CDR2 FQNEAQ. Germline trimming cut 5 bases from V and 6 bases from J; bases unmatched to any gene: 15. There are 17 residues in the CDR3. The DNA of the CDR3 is TGTGCCAGCAGCCCCTCAGCCGGGACAGTATATCCCGGGGAGCTGTTTTTT. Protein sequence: CASSPSAGTVYPGELFF.

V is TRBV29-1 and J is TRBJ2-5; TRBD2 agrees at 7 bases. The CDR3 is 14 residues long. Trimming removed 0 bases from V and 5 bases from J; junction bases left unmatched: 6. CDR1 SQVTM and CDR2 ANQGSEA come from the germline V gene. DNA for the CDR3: TGCAGCGTTGAAGATCTGGGGGGAGGGGAGACCCAGTACTTC. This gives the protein CSVEDLGGGETQYF. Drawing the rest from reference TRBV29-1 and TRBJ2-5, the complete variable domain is SAVISQKPSRDICQRGTSLTIQCQVDSQVTMMFWYRQQPGQSLTLIATANQGSEATYESGFVIDKFPISRPNLTFSTLTVSNMSPEDSSIYLCSVEDLGGGETQYFGPGTRLLVL.

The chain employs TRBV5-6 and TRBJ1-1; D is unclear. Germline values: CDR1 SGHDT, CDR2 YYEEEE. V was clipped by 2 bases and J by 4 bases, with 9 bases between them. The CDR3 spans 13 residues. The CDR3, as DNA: TGTGCCAGCAGCTTAATATCTACCACTGAAGCTTTCTTT. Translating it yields CASSLISTTEAFF.

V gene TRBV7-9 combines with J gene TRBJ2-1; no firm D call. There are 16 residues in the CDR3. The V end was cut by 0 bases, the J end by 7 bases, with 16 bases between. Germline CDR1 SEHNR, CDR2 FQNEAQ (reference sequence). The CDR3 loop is CASSLAASKPDNEQFF. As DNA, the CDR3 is TGTGCCAGCAGCTTAGCGGCTAGTAAGCCTGATAATGAGCAGTTCTTC.

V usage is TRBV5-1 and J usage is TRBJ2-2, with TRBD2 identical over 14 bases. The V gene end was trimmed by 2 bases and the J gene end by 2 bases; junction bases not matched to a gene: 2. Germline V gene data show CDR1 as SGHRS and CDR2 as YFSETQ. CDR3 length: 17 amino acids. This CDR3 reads CASSFGLAGGNTGELFF. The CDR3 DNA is TGCGCCAGCAGCTTCGGACTAGCGGGGGGAAACACCGGGGAGCTGTTTTTT.

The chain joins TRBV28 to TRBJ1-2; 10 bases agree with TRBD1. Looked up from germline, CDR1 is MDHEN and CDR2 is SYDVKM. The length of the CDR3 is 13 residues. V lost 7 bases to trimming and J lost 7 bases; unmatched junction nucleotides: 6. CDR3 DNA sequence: TGTGCCAGCAACAATCGGGACAGGGGTGGCTACACCTTC. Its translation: CASNNRDRGGYTF.